A single T cell receptor beta chain is shown here with its context. Its antigen remains unidentified. This sample is part of a study of cytomegalovirus exposure and HLA in healthy donors. Researchers ran the PCR with 60 Vbeta and 13 Jbeta primers. The method was immunoSEQ multiplex PCR; TCRdb's version includes in-frame clones alone and lacks a portion of them. Of roughly 110,000 clones in the sample, 67% were seen once. Germline CDR1 SNHLY, CDR2 FYNNEI. V dropped 7 bases and J dropped 7; count of bases not matched to a gene: 4. This CDR3 spans 12 amino acids. Findings of the study overall: In vitro, a few CMV-associated chains proved specific for CMV antigens. When presence/absence was analysed, sequencing depth was taken to be roughly uniform across donors.

These donors counted as nominally healthy when sampled, but unrecorded immune exposures were likely. Sequencing used PBMCs. The clonotype originates from a young man in good health and CMV-seropositive. This chain uses TRBV2 with TRBJ2-7, with 10 positions matching TRBD2. CDR3 region: CASTGTSEEQYV. The CDR3 nucleotides are TGTGCCAGCACCGGGACTAGCGAGGAGCAGTACGTC.